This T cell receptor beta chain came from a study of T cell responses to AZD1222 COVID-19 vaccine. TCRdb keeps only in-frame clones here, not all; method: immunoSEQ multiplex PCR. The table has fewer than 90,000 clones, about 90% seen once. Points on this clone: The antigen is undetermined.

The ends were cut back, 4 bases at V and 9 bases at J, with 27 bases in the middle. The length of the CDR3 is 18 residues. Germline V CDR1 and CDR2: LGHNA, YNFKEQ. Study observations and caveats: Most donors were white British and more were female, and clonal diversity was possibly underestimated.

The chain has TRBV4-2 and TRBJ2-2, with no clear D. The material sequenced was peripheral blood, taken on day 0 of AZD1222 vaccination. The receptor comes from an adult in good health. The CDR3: CASSLRSVPRLYSRELFF. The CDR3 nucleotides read TGTGCCAGCAGCCTCCGTTCTGTCCCCCGCTTGTATAGCCGGGAGCTGTTTTTT.